The present entry profiles one T cell receptor beta chain with its context. The CDR3 is 14 amino acids. Germline loops: CDR1 MNHEY, CDR2 SMNVEV (reference sequence). With 4 bases clipped from V and 8 bases from J, the junction kept 5 bases outside the gene matches. The source of the sample is a study of T cell changes during pregnancy in multiple sclerosis. Produced via immunoSEQ multiplex PCR; TCRdb's table is partial and in-frame only. The profile shows roughly 100,000 clones, around nine tenths of them singletons. The V gene is TRBV27, the J gene TRBJ2-2; 9 bases map to TRBD1. The source material was peripheral blood, sampled after pregnancy. The receptor was isolated from a female donor with multiple sclerosis, enrolled in a pregnancy study. This CDR3 reads CASSSWTGAGELFF. In DNA, the CDR3 is TGTGCCAGCAGTTCTTGGACAGGGGCAGGGGAGCTGTTTTTT.